This T cell receptor beta chain appears in the sequencing data of a study of cytomegalovirus exposure and HLA in healthy donors. General study points: Analyzed later, most CMV-associated TCR beta chains appeared HLA-restricted. An Asian-associated ancestry cluster reportedly showed fewer N-insertions than the approximately 650-donor mean in a later analysis. Roughly uniform depth of sequencing across donors was assumed in presence/absence analyses.

As regards this clone: Its antigen is unidentified.

The PCR was carried out with 60 Vbeta primers and 13 Jbeta primers. In the study's own analysis: Later work found 65 million to 85 million unique TCR beta chains, with 9.5 million to 11 million shared. Assay: immunoSEQ multiplex PCR; the TCRdb copy retains only in-frame clones and omits some. The D gene and trimming were derived from the DNA, and the V and J assignments and clone size from that table. The sample records about 160,000 clones, roughly 83% being singletons. Per germline, CDR1 SQVTM and CDR2 ANQGSEA. Deletions cut 2 bases from V and 7 bases from J, with 13 bases between. The CDR3 has 13 amino acids.

Sequenced material: PBMCs. This sequence originates from a boy aged 2 to 10 in good health and CMV-seronegative. V and J are TRBV29-1 and TRBJ2-3, with D maybe TRBD1 (5 bases). CDR3 residues: CSVERLGLNTQYF. CDR3 nucleotide sequence: TGCAGCGTTGAACGACTGGGGCTGAATACGCAGTATTTT.